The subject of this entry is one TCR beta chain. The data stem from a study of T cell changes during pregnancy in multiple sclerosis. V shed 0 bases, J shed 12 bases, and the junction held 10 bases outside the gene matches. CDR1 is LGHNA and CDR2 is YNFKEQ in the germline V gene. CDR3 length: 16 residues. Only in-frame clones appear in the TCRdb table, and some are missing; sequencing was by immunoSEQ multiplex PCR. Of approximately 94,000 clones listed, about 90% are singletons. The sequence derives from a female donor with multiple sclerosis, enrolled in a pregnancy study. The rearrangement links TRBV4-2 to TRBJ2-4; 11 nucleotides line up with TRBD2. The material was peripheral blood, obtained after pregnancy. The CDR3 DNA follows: TGTGCCAGCAGCCAAGATACGGTACTAGCGGGAGAGCATCAGTACTTC. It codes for CASSQDTVLAGEHQYF.